This record concerns one T cell receptor (beta chain) sequence. TCRdb processed the RT-PCR reads anew with MiXCR; each CDR3 protein has one entry. The sample carries about 700,000 distinct CDR3 sequences, more than 13% recorded once. V gave up 3 bases and J gave up 5 bases, with 10 bases separating them. The CDR3 contains 12 residues. The V gene's germline CDR1 is DFQATT and CDR2 SNEGSKA (reference sequence). The chain carries TRBV20-1 and TRBJ1-2; D is possibly TRBD1 (6 bases). The sample taken for sequencing was memory CD4+ T cells from blood. The receptor's source is a female donor in good health, serving as a healthy control. The CDR3 protein is CSASHREYGYTF. The CDR3 coding sequence is TGCAGTGCTAGCCACAGGGAGTATGGCTACACCTTC.